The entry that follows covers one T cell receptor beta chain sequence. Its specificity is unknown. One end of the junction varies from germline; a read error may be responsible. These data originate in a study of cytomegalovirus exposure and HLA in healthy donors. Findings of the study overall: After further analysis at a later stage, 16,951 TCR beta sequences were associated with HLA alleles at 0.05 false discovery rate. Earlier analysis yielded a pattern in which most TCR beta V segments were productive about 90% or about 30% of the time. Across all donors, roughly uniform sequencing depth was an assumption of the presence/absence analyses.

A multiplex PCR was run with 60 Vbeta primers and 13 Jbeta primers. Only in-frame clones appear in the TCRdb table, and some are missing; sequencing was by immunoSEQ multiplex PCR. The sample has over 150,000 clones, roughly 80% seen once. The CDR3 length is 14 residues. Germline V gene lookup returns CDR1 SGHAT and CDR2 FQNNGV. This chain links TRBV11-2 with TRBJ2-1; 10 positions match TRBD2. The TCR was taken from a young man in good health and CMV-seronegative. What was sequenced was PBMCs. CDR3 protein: CASSLRATSGSHLF. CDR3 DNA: TGTGCCAGCAGCCTGAGGGCGACTAGCGGGTCGCACCTCTTC.